This passage covers 32 T cell receptor beta chains from one sample sequenced in a study of cytotoxic CD8 clonotypes in ibrutinib-treated CLL (dated by TCRdb to the early 2020s). The library was built by means of the immunoSEQ multiplex PCR assay. Not all clones reach the TCRdb copy of this immuneACCESS table, which keeps in-frame sequences only. Checked studies attribute under half of the gap to unresolved V genes and leave the rest unexplained. The sample contains tens of thousands of clones, 65% to 75% of them found a single time. The ten largest clones take up about 25% of the sample. The material sequenced was PBMCs, taken before ibrutinib treatment. All receptors derive from a human donor with chronic lymphocytic leukemia.

This clone was picked up a small number of times. The chain combines TRBV6-1 with TRBJ2-2, with D perhaps given as TRBD1 or TRBD2 (5 bases each). Trimming took off 7 bases at V and 4 bases at J, with 10 bases between the two ends. Germline-derived CDR1 and CDR2 are MNHNS and SASEGT. The CDR3 has 13 residues. CDR3: CASKGPLTGELFF. DNA for the CDR3: TGTGCCAGCAAGGGACCTCTCACCGGGGAGCTGTTTTTT.

The CDR3, as DNA: TGCAGCGTTCGTCGCACAGATACGCAGTATTTT. It codes for CSVRRTDTQYF. The V gene is TRBV29-1, the J gene TRBJ2-3; D unclear. The ends were cut back, 5 bases at V and 1 base at J, with 4 bases in the middle. From germline, CDR1 is SQVTM and CDR2 ANQGSEA. CDR3 length: 11 residues.

This clone has only one observation. The chain couples TRBV10-3 to TRBJ2-1, with D unclear. The CDR3 sequence is 13 residues long. V was cut by 2 bases and J by 9 bases, with 11 bases left in between. Looked up from germline, CDR1 is ENHRY and CDR2 is SYGVKD. For the CDR3, the DNA is TGTGCCATCAGTGAGAGGGCCGGGCGTGAGCAGTTCTTC. Translated, it gives CAISERAGREQFF.

This rearrangement joins TRBV28 to TRBJ2-7; no reliable D call. This CDR3 is built from 15 residues. The germline CDR1 and CDR2 sequences are MDHEN and SYDVKM. V lost 4 bases and J 4 bases, leaving 17 bases between the germline ends. CDR3 sequence reads: CASSYRTAGPYEQYF. The CDR3 DNA is TGTGCCAGCAGTTATCGGACCGCCGGGCCGTACGAGCAGTACTTC.

The rearrangement joins TRBV7-8 to TRBJ2-2; no clear D gene. V lost 5 bases to trimming and J lost 0 bases, with 10 bases between them. Germline-derived CDR1 and CDR2 are SGHVS and FQNEAQ. CDR3 length: 15 amino acids. CDR3 sequence reads: CASSRRRTNTGELFF. CDR3 bases: TGTGCCAGCAGCCGCAGGCGGACGAACACCGGGGAGCTGTTTTTT. The full variable domain, with the rest looked up from reference TRBV7-8 and TRBJ2-2, is GAGVSQSPRYKVAKRGQDVALRCDPISGHVSLFWYQQALGQGPEFLTYFQNEAQLDKSGLPSDRFFAERPEGSVSTLKIQRTQQEDSAVYLCASSRRRTNTGELFFGEGSRLTVL.

V and J are TRBV7-9 and TRBJ1-2, with D unclear. CDR3 size: 16 residues. The V gene's germline CDR1 is SEHNR and CDR2 FQNEAQ (reference sequence). Trimming pared 2 bases from V and 8 bases from J, leaving 21 bases between. The CDR3 DNA reads as TGTGCCAGCAGCTTATCGGCAACGGCGAACAAATTGGGCTACACCTTC. Amino acid sequence: CASSLSATANKLGYTF.

The V and J genes are TRBV5-1 and TRBJ2-2; unclear D gene. CDR3 size: 15 residues. V lost 4 bases and J lost 3, with 13 bases in between. Germline V gene lookup returns CDR1 SGHRS and CDR2 YFSETQ. CDR3 residues: CASSPEVVHTGELFF. CDR3 DNA sequence: TGCGCCAGCAGCCCTGAAGTTGTTCACACCGGGGAGCTGTTTTTT.

This chain joins TRBV10-2 and TRBJ2-5; 7 positions agree with TRBD2. The germline CDR1 and CDR2 sequences are WSHSY and SAAADI. The CDR3 contains 15 residues. After removal of 6 bases from V and 5 bases from J, the junction contained 12 bases not matched to a gene. CDR3 in DNA: TGCGCCAGCAGAGGGGAGGGGCTAGCGTTCGAGACCCAGTACTTC. Translating it yields CASRGEGLAFETQYF.

The CDR3 DNA sequence: TGTGCCAGCAGCTTTGAAGGGACCAGAAGGAGCGAGCAGTACTTC. This gives the protein CASSFEGTRRSEQYF. The V and J genes are TRBV5-4 and TRBJ2-7; possibly TRBD1 or TRBD2 for D (5 bases each). This CDR3 comprises 15 residues. The germline V and J ends were trimmed by 2 bases and 6 bases, with 18 bases remaining between them. Germline assignment: CDR1 SGHNT and CDR2 YYREEE (reference sequence).

This clone is a singleton in its sample. The chain is built from TRBV15 and TRBJ2-5, with 10 bases aligning to TRBD2. Looked up from germline, CDR1 is LNHNV and CDR2 is YYDKDF (reference sequence). V lost 2 bases, J lost 5 bases, and 14 bases stayed unmatched. The CDR3 spans 18 residues. The CDR3 DNA follows: TGTGCCACCAGCAGATTAGGGGTGTCTAGCGGGAGAGGTGAGACCCAGTACTTC. Protein product: CATSRLGVSSGRGETQYF.

V gene TRBV10-3 combines with J gene TRBJ2-7, with TRBD2 matching 13 bases. Unmatched junction bases numbered 10, after V lost 4 bases and J lost 10 bases. The CDR3 length is 15 residues. Germline V CDR1 and CDR2: ENHRY, SYGVKD. CDR3 protein: CAISGRGLAGNLQYF. The DNA of the CDR3 is TGTGCCATCAGTGGAAGGGGACTAGCGGGAAATTTACAGTACTTC.

A single count supports this clone. This rearrangement joins TRBV20-1 to TRBJ2-1; D is unclear. The V end was cut by 2 bases, the J end by 9 bases, with 8 bases between. The germline V gene has CDR1 DFQATT and CDR2 SNEGSKA (reference sequence). The CDR3 contains 11 residues. The CDR3 here is CSARRASEQFF. Written as DNA, the CDR3 is TGCAGTGCTAGACGAGCCAGTGAGCAGTTCTTC.

The gene calls are TRBV7-6 and TRBJ1-6; D gene ambiguous. Germline loops: CDR1 SGHVS, CDR2 FNYEAQ. Trimming pared 5 bases from V and 4 bases from J, leaving 15 bases between. The length of the CDR3 is 16 residues. The CDR3 sequence is CASSANPGIYNSPLHF. The CDR3 nucleotides read TGTGCCAGCAGCGCTAATCCCGGGATATATAATTCACCCCTCCACTTT.

The chain carries TRBV5-1 and TRBJ2-3; maybe TRBD2 (6 bases). Trimming left V 9 bases short and J 4 bases short, with 15 bases between. The V gene's germline CDR1 is SGHRS and CDR2 YFSETQ. This CDR3 region has 13 residues. The CDR3 sequence is CATRVRDSDTQYF. The CDR3 coding sequence is TGCGCCACCAGAGTGAGGGACTCAGATACGCAGTATTTT.

The chain carries TRBV5-6 and TRBJ2-3; no definite D call. Germline CDR1 is SGHDT and CDR2 is YYEEEE. Trimming removed 0 bases from V and 5 bases from J, with 16 bases in between. The CDR3 extends over 16 amino acids. CDR3 sequence (DNA): TGTGCCAGCAGCTTGGGGGTGGTTTATCGCGGAGATACGCAGTATTTT. Encoded protein: CASSLGVVYRGDTQYF.

This chain connects TRBV6-5 to TRBJ2-1; unclear D gene. Trimming left V 6 bases short and J 9 bases short, with 18 bases between. Germline CDR1 is MNHEY and CDR2 is SVGAGI. The CDR3 consists of 14 residues. The CDR3 loop reads CASRSVALLSEQFF. CDR3 nucleotides: TGTGCCAGCAGATCCGTGGCTTTGTTGTCTGAGCAGTTCTTC.

V and J are TRBV5-6 and TRBJ2-1; no clear D. V dropped 0 bases and J dropped 6 bases, with 10 bases sitting between them. CDR1 and CDR2 from the germline V gene are SGHDT and YYEEEE. The CDR3 has 14 residues. CDR3: CASSLGLVTNEQFF. The DNA of the CDR3 is TGTGCCAGCAGCTTGGGTCTAGTAACCAATGAGCAGTTCTTC.

J is TRBJ2-5 and V is TRBV23-1; D gene ambiguous. TRBV23-1 is noted as an ORF with a role that remains uncertain. V lost 5 bases, J lost 5 bases, and 9 bases lay in between. The CDR3 sequence is 12 residues long. The CDR3: CASSCSSETQYF. CDR3 nucleotide sequence: TGCGCCAGCAGTTGCTCGTCGGAGACCCAGTACTTC.

This clone has more than one count but fewer than ten. The chain recombines TRBV2 with TRBJ2-1; possibly TRBD2 for D (6 bases). The CDR3 is made up of 14 amino acids. V lost 5 bases and J 5 bases, leaving 13 bases between the germline ends. The germline V gene encodes CDR1 SNHLY and CDR2 FYNNEI. CDR3 coding DNA: TGTGCCAGCAGTAGACTAGGGGTCAACAATGAGCAGTTCTTC. This gives the protein CASSRLGVNNEQFF.

This clone was counted between two and nine times. The CDR3 loop is CASSLDGTGSSYTF. The CDR3 DNA reads as TGTGCCAGCAGCTTAGACGGCACAGGCTCAAGCTACACCTTC. This chain connects TRBV7-2 to TRBJ1-2, with D possibly TRBD1 on 5 matching bases. Germline V CDR1 and CDR2: SGHTA, FQGNSA. The CDR3 contains 14 residues. Trimming shortened V by 1 base and J by 9 bases, and 15 bases separated the two germline ends.

The V call is TRBV14, the J call TRBJ2-3; 9 positions match TRBD2. The CDR3 extends over 15 amino acids. The V segment lost 4 bases and the J segment 6 bases; nucleotides outside the gene matches: 8. Germline-derived CDR1 and CDR2 are SGHDN and FVKESK. The CDR3 region has the DNA TGTGCCAGCAGCCGATCTGGACTAGCGACCGATACGCAGTATTTT. This gives the protein CASSRSGLATDTQYF.

The chain uses TRBV5-6 and TRBJ2-5; TRBD2 matches 9 bases. CDR1 is SGHDT, CDR2 YYEEEE, per germline. CDR3 length equals 16 residues. V trimming: 4 bases; J trimming: 4 bases; junction bases outside the gene matches: 11. CDR3 region: CASSSDLAGLRETQYF. The CDR3 nucleotides read TGTGCCAGCAGCAGCGATCTAGCGGGACTACGAGAGACCCAGTACTTC. The full variable domain, completed using reference TRBV5-6 and TRBJ2-5, is DAGVTQSPTHLIKTRGQQVTLRCSPKSGHDTVSWYQQALGQGPQFIFQYYEEEERQRGNFPDRFSGHQFPNYSSELNVNALLLGDSALYLCASSSDLAGLRETQYFGPGTRLLVL.

This sequence joins TRBV5-8 and TRBJ1-1; TRBD1 is a possible D gene (5 bases). Germline V gene lookup returns CDR1 SGHTS and CDR2 YDEGEE. With 0 bases removed from V and 1 base from J, the gap between germline ends came to 13 bases. The CDR3 loop spans 16 amino acids. The CDR3 nucleotides are TGTGCCAGCAGCTTGGTACCTGGGGGAACGAACACTGAAGCTTTCTTT. This codes for CASSLVPGGTNTEAFF.

The genes are TRBV9 and TRBJ2-6; 7 bases are a match to TRBD2. There are 16 residues in the CDR3. Germline CDR1 and CDR2: SGDLS and YYNGEE. J gave up 8 bases and V 0 bases, and 8 bases lay outside the gene matches. CDR3 protein: CASSVEGRGSTNVLTF. The CDR3 DNA reads as TGTGCCAGCAGCGTAGAGGGGAGGGGTAGTACCAACGTCCTGACTTTC.

The chain uses TRBV6-1 and TRBJ1-4; TRBD1 aligns across 7 bases. The CDR3 has 14 residues. Trimming removed 7 bases from V and 8 bases from J; junction bases left unmatched: 10. Germline V lookup: CDR1 MNHNS, CDR2 SASEGT. The CDR3 nucleotides are TGTGCCAGCATTCCAGGGGGGCCCGGCGAAAAACTGTTTTTT. The encoded protein is CASIPGGPGEKLFF.

This clone occurred a few times. The chain carries TRBV2 and TRBJ1-5, with TRBD1 identical over 8 bases. From germline, CDR1 is SNHLY and CDR2 FYNNEI. V shed 5 bases and J 7 bases; nucleotides not matched to a gene: 7. CDR3 length equals 14 residues. CDR3 residues: CASSPQGAEQPQHF. As DNA, the CDR3 is TGTGCCAGCAGTCCTCAGGGGGCTGAGCAGCCCCAGCATTTT.

The genes are TRBV28 and TRBJ1-1; 7 nucleotides agree with TRBD1. CDR3 length: 15 amino acids. V shed 3 bases and J 0 bases; nucleotides not matched to a gene: 4. Germline-derived CDR1 and CDR2 are MDHEN and SYDVKM. Here the CDR3 reads CASSLGQSMNTEAFF. The CDR3 bases are TGTGCCAGCAGTTTGGGACAGTCCATGAACACTGAAGCTTTCTTT. Full variable domain (remainder filled in from reference TRBV28 and TRBJ1-1): DVKVTQSSRYLVKRTGEKVFLECVQDMDHENMFWYRQDPGLGLRLIYFSYDVKMKEKGDIPEGYSVSREKKERFSLILESASTNQTSMYLCASSLGQSMNTEAFFGQGTRLTVV.

The chain joins TRBV4-3 to TRBJ2-1, with TRBD2 identical over 10 bases. V lost 0 bases, J lost 4 bases, and 9 bases stayed unmatched. This CDR3 spans 18 amino acids. Germline V gene sequence: CDR1 LGHNA, CDR2 YSLEER. The CDR3, as DNA: TGCGCCAGCAGCCAAGACGCTAGCGGGAGTTTGGGGTACAATGAGCAGTTCTTC. Residues: CASSQDASGSLGYNEQFF.

The chain carries TRBV5-4 and TRBJ1-1; 8 nucleotides match TRBD1. Germline V gene data show CDR1 as SGHNT and CDR2 as YYREEE (reference sequence). V was clipped by 3 bases and J by 8 bases; unmatched bases: 15. CDR3 length: 16 amino acids. In DNA, the CDR3 is TGTGCCAGCAGCTCCGGACAGGGAGCTCCCTTTGGGGAAGCTTTCTTT. Encoded protein: CASSSGQGAPFGEAFF.

This clone was found a few times. For the CDR3, the DNA is TGTGCCAGCAGTTTGACGCAGGGGGCTGGAGGCGAGCAGTACTTC. It encodes CASSLTQGAGGEQYF. The chain employs TRBV27 and TRBJ2-7; 8 positions agree with TRBD1. Germline assignment: CDR1 MNHEY and CDR2 SMNVEV (reference sequence). V shed 3 bases and J 6 bases; nucleotides not matched to a gene: 10. This CDR3 region has 15 residues.

The table lists this clone with a few counts. The chain joins TRBV5-4 to TRBJ2-2, with D perhaps being TRBD1 or TRBD2 (7 bases each). Trimming pared 4 bases from V and 4 bases from J, leaving 20 bases between. Germline CDR1 and CDR2: SGHNT and YYREEE (reference sequence). The CDR3 sequence is 17 residues long. The CDR3: CASSPRGGGSSTGELFF. DNA for the CDR3: TGTGCCAGCAGCCCCAGGGGGGGCGGGAGTAGCACCGGGGAGCTGTTTTTT.

The chain recombines TRBV7-9 with TRBJ2-2, with 7 nucleotides matching TRBD1. CDR1 SEHNR and CDR2 FQNEAQ come from the germline V gene (reference sequence). V lost 2 bases, J lost 3 bases, and 6 bases stayed unmatched. CDR3 length equals 16 residues. For the CDR3, the DNA is TGTGCCAGCAGCTTATGGGCAGGGACAGACACCGGGGAGCTGTTTTTT. It translates to CASSLWAGTDTGELFF. Complete variable domain (other parts from reference TRBV7-9 and TRBJ2-2): DTGVSQNPRHKITKRGQNVTFRCDPISEHNRLYWYRQTLGQGPEFLTYFQNEAQLEKSRLLSDRFSAERPKGSFSTLEIQRTEQGDSAMYLCASSLWAGTDTGELFFGEGSRLTVL.